What follows are 21 T cell receptor beta chains derived from one specimen sequenced in a study of control samples from healthy donors and cancer patients. Clones were sequenced by immunoSEQ multiplex PCR, and TCRdb holds only the in-frame ones, with some missing. The sample contains 100,000 to 150,000 clones, around 94% of which appear only once. The specimen sequenced was PBMCs. These receptors were taken from a man aged 80 or over with head and neck cancer.

The chain couples TRBV4-1 to TRBJ2-2, with D unclear. V was cut by 1 base and J by 1 base, with 10 bases left in between. This CDR3 comprises 16 residues. CDR1 and CDR2 from the germline V gene are MGHRA and YSYEKL. Here the CDR3 DNA reads TGCGCCAGCAGCCAAGCTTTCTCCCAGAACACCGGGGAGCTGTTTTTT. Translation: CASSQAFSQNTGELFF.

The chain employs TRBV5-5 and TRBJ1-6; D perhaps matches TRBD1 (6 bases). The CDR3 is 13 amino acids. The V end was cut by 4 bases, the J end by 13 bases, with 15 bases between. Germline lookup yields CDR1 SGHKS and CDR2 YYEKEE (reference sequence). CDR3 residues: CASSRNGQSPLHF. CDR3 coding DNA: TGTGCCAGCAGCAGGAACGGACAGTCGCCCCTCCACTTT. Using reference TRBV5-5 and TRBJ1-6 for the parts outside the CDR3, the full variable domain is DAGVTQSPTHLIKTRGQQVTLRCSPISGHKSVSWYQQVLGQGPQFIFQYYEKEERGRGNFPDRFSARQFPNYSSELNVNALLLGDSALYLCASSRNGQSPLHFGNGTRLTVT.

The chain has TRBV9 and TRBJ2-3; TRBD2 agrees at 8 bases. From germline, CDR1 is SGDLS and CDR2 YYNGEE. V gave up 4 bases and J gave up 4 bases; unmatched junction bases: 8. The CDR3 covers 15 residues. The CDR3 DNA sequence: TGTGCCAGCAGCCCCCGACTAGCGCGACCAGATACGCAGTATTTT. This codes for CASSPRLARPDTQYF.

The genes are TRBV10-3 and TRBJ2-5; 9 positions agree with TRBD2. Trimming cost V 6 bases and J 5 bases; bases outside gene matches: 7. In germline, CDR1 is ENHRY, CDR2 SYGVKD. CDR3 length: 14 amino acids. CDR3 sequence: CAIRQRGAGETQYF. CDR3 DNA sequence: TGTGCCATCAGGCAGCGGGGGGCGGGGGAGACCCAGTACTTC.

This sequence joins TRBV10-3 and TRBJ2-3; D gene ambiguous. Trimming stripped 0 bases from V and 0 bases from J, with 4 bases between. Germline CDR1 ENHRY, CDR2 SYGVKD. The CDR3 consists of 14 residues. CDR3 sequence: CAISESRSTDTQYF. The DNA for the CDR3 is TGTGCCATCAGTGAGTCGCGGAGCACAGATACGCAGTATTTT.

The chain has TRBV5-8 and TRBJ2-3, with D perhaps matching TRBD2 (6 bases). From germline, CDR1 is SGHTS and CDR2 YDEGEE. This CDR3 comprises 14 residues. Trimming cost V 2 bases and J 2 bases, with 9 bases left between them. CDR3 protein: CASSFRGATDTQYF. The CDR3 region has the DNA TGTGCCAGCAGCTTCCGCGGGGCCACAGATACGCAGTATTTT.

The table lists this clone with a count of one. This chain links TRBV25-1 with TRBJ2-3; D gene uncertain. Germline CDR1 is MGHDK and CDR2 is SYGVNS. V lost 5 bases and J 1 base, leaving 10 bases between the germline ends. The CDR3 is made up of 14 amino acids. CDR3 DNA: TGTGCCAGCAGTCCGGAGTGGGGCACAGATACGCAGTATTTT. It translates to CASSPEWGTDTQYF.

In its sample, this clone was seen a few times. This chain links TRBV6-5 with TRBJ1-3; the D is unclear. This CDR3 spans 15 amino acids. From germline, CDR1 is MNHEY and CDR2 SVGAGI. V was pared by 3 bases and J by 0 bases, with 9 bases between. Written as DNA, the CDR3 is TGTGCCAGCAGTTATGTCCGGAACTCTGGAAACACCATATATTTT. Amino acids: CASSYVRNSGNTIYF.

J is TRBJ1-1 and V is TRBV25-1; D may be TRBD1 (5 bases). CDR1 is MGHDK, CDR2 SYGVNS, per germline. This CDR3 contains 14 residues. V was trimmed by 3 bases and J by 1 base, leaving 9 bases between them. CDR3: CASSDWGTNTEAFF. DNA for the CDR3: TGTGCCAGCAGTGATTGGGGGACGAACACTGAAGCTTTCTTT.

V usage is TRBV29-1 and J usage is TRBJ2-4, with no clear D. The V gene lost 6 bases and the J gene lost 0 bases, with 12 bases spanning the gap. This CDR3 region has 14 residues. Germline lookup yields CDR1 SQVTM and CDR2 ANQGSEA. This chain's CDR3 is CSVRLSLAKNIQYF. DNA for the CDR3: TGCAGCGTGCGCTTATCGCTAGCCAAAAACATTCAGTACTTC.

The chain's CDR3 is CASSLWLQASGANVLTF. CDR3 nucleotides: TGTGCCAGCAGTTTATGGCTCCAGGCTTCTGGGGCCAACGTCCTGACTTTC. This chain links TRBV27 with TRBJ2-6; no clear D gene. V dropped 1 base and J dropped 1 base, with 11 bases sitting between them. The CDR3 is made up of 17 amino acids. The germline CDR1 and CDR2 sequences are MNHEY and SMNVEV (reference sequence).

DNA of the CDR3: TGTGCCATCAGGGGGACTAGCCAAGAGACCCAGTACTTC. This gives the protein CAIRGTSQETQYF. The chain recombines TRBV10-3 with TRBJ2-5, with 8 bases that match TRBD2. The CDR3 spans 13 residues. The trim removed 6 bases at V and 1 base at J, leaving 1 base unmatched. Looked up from germline, CDR1 is ENHRY and CDR2 is SYGVKD.

The V call is TRBV6-6, the J call TRBJ1-2; 8 positions match TRBD1. J lost 3 bases, V lost 6 bases, and 6 bases had no gene match. Germline assignment: CDR1 MNHNY and CDR2 SVGAGI (reference sequence). The CDR3 extends over 14 amino acids. DNA of the CDR3: TGTGCCAGCAGAGGACAGGGTTTACACTATGGCTACACCTTC. Its protein product is CASRGQGLHYGYTF.

The V and J genes are TRBV7-2 and TRBJ2-2, with D tentatively TRBD2 (5 bases). The CDR3 is made up of 15 amino acids. Between the trimmed V and J ends, which lost 4 bases and 7 bases, there was a span of 16 bases. The germline gives CDR1 SGHTA, CDR2 FQGNSA. The CDR3 region is CASSSFLAPSGELFF. CDR3 bases: TGTGCCAGCAGCTCCTTTCTAGCCCCGAGCGGGGAGCTGTTTTTT.

The chain links TRBV12-3 or TRBV12-4 to TRBJ2-7; D perhaps matches TRBD1 (5 bases). Deletions cut 6 bases from V and 6 bases from J, with 12 bases between. The CDR3 is 12 amino acids. CDR3 loop: CASRDLGAEQYF. In nucleotides, the CDR3 is TGTGCCAGCAGAGATCTAGGGGCCGAGCAGTACTTC.

J is TRBJ1-1 and V is TRBV7-9; D might be TRBD1 (5 bases). In germline, CDR1 is SEHNR, CDR2 FQNEAQ (reference sequence). This CDR3 contains 15 residues. Trimming cost V 3 bases and J 1 base, with 12 bases left between them. DNA for the CDR3: TGTGCCAGCAGCTTCCGGGACGCGAGGAACACTGAAGCTTTCTTT. This sequence encodes CASSFRDARNTEAFF. Full variable domain (outside the CDR3, taken from reference TRBV7-9 and TRBJ1-1): DTGVSQNPRHKITKRGQNVTFRCDPISEHNRLYWYRQTLGQGPEFLTYFQNEAQLEKSRLLSDRFSAERPKGSFSTLEIQRTEQGDSAMYLCASSFRDARNTEAFFGQGTRLTVV.

The V and J genes are TRBV4-3 and TRBJ2-7; D might be TRBD1 (6 bases). The CDR3 sequence is 13 residues long. V was pared by 4 bases and J by 5 bases, with 12 bases between. Germline V gene data show CDR1 as LGHNA and CDR2 as YSLEER. The CDR3 spells CASSRNRDDEQYF. The CDR3 bases are TGCGCCAGCAGCCGGAACAGGGATGACGAGCAGTACTTC.

The chain uses TRBV5-1 and TRBJ2-7; weak D call: TRBD1 (5 bases). Germline V gene lookup returns CDR1 SGHRS and CDR2 YFSETQ. The CDR3 has 15 residues. V dropped 1 base and J dropped 2 bases, with 13 bases sitting between them. As DNA, the CDR3 is TGCGCCAGCAGCTTGATTGTGGGGCCTGCCTACGAGCAGTACTTC. Its translation: CASSLIVGPAYEQYF.

This chain links TRBV7-2 with TRBJ2-2; a weak D match, TRBD2 (6 bases). CDR3 length: 15 residues. The germline CDR1 and CDR2 sequences are SGHTA and FQGNSA. The V gene lost 5 bases and the J gene lost 5 bases, with 15 bases spanning the gap. As DNA, the CDR3 is TGTGCCAGCAGCCCACACGGGGGAGGTACCGGGGAGCTGTTTTTT. Encoded protein: CASSPHGGGTGELFF. Full variable domain (missing parts from reference TRBV7-2 and TRBJ2-2): GAGVSQSPSNKVTEKGKDVELRCDPISGHTALYWYRQSLGQGLEFLIYFQGNSAPDKSGLPSDRFSAERTGGSVSTLTIQRTQQEDSAVYLCASSPHGGGTGELFFGEGSRLTVL.

The V call is TRBV20-1, the J call TRBJ2-1; D gene ambiguous. The germline V gene encodes CDR1 DFQATT and CDR2 SNEGSKA (reference sequence). V lost 3 bases, J lost 5 bases, and 8 bases lay in between. This CDR3 region has 12 residues. The CDR3 is CSASVSDNEQFF. The CDR3 region has the DNA TGCAGTGCTAGTGTTTCTGACAATGAGCAGTTCTTC.

DNA for the CDR3: TGTGCCAGTAGCACAATGAGCAATCAGCCCCAGCATTTT. It translates to CASSTMSNQPQHF. The chain links TRBV19 to TRBJ1-5, with D unresolved. This CDR3 has 13 amino acids. V lost 6 bases and J 1 base, leaving 7 bases between the germline ends. The germline gives CDR1 LNHDA, CDR2 SQIVND (reference sequence).